The 24 T cell receptor beta chains listed next were all sequenced from one sample in a study of blood T cell repertoires in COVID-19. Sequencing used immunoSEQ multiplex PCR; TCRdb keeps in-frame clones, though not all of them. This table holds fewer than 250,000 clones, approximately 80% found once. Sample: peripheral blood. The receptors were gathered from a woman aged 80 or over with acute or convalescent COVID-19.

This chain joins TRBV18 and TRBJ1-3, with D possibly being TRBD1 (6 bases). V lost 3 bases, J lost 0 bases, and 9 bases lay in between. Germline values: CDR1 KGHSH, CDR2 LQKENI. The CDR3 consists of 15 residues. This chain's CDR3 is CASSPGHSSGNTIYF. DNA of the CDR3: TGTGCCAGCTCACCGGGACATAGCTCTGGAAACACCATATATTTT. Filled out from reference TRBV18 and TRBJ1-3, the complete variable domain reads NAGVMQNPRHLVRRRGQEARLRCSPMKGHSHVYWYRQLPEEGLKFMVYLQKENIIDESGMPKERFSAEFPKEGPSILRIQQVVRGDSAAYFCASSPGHSSGNTIYFGEGSWLTVV.

V gene TRBV20-1 combines with J gene TRBJ1-5; D gene uncertain. The germline gives CDR1 DFQATT, CDR2 SNEGSKA (reference sequence). Trimming removed 6 bases at V and 8 bases at J, with 8 bases between. This CDR3 has 10 residues. CDR3 in amino acids: CSAGGEPQHF. The CDR3 region has the DNA TGCAGTGCAGGCGGGGAGCCCCAGCATTTT.

In this sample, this clone turned up a few times. V and J are TRBV13 and TRBJ2-1, with D perhaps TRBD1 (8 bases). The germline CDR1 and CDR2 sequences are PRHDT and FYEKMQ (reference sequence). The CDR3 contains 15 residues. V dropped 3 bases and J dropped 6 bases, with 15 bases sitting between them. The DNA of the CDR3 is TGTGCCAGCAGCTTTAATTACAGGGGGGGCAATGAGCAGTTCTTC. This encodes CASSFNYRGGNEQFF. The full variable domain, in which reference TRBV13 and TRBJ2-1 provide the parts outside the CDR3, is AAGVIQSPRHLIKEKRETATLKCYPIPRHDTVYWYQQGPGQDPQFLISFYEKMQSDKGSIPDRFSAQQFSDYHSELNMSSLELGDSALYFCASSFNYRGGNEQFFGPGTRLTVL.

V usage is TRBV20-1 and J usage is TRBJ1-2; 8 bases are shared with TRBD1. CDR1 is DFQATT and CDR2 is SNEGSKA in the germline V gene (reference sequence). The CDR3 totals 11 residues. J was trimmed by 7 bases and V by 5 bases; bases with no gene match: 3. This CDR3 reads CSAPDRGGYTF. The CDR3 region has the DNA TGCAGTGCTCCAGACAGGGGTGGCTACACCTTC.

The chain is built from TRBV11-2 and TRBJ1-6, with TRBD1 identical over 10 bases. The CDR3 totals 15 residues. Germline loops: CDR1 SGHAT, CDR2 FQNNGV. The V gene end was trimmed by 1 base and the J gene end by 8 bases; junction bases not matched to a gene: 2. This chain's CDR3 is CASSLAGQGDSPLHF. The CDR3 region has the DNA TGTGCCAGCAGCTTAGCTGGACAGGGGGATTCACCCCTCCACTTT.

This rearrangement joins TRBV27 to TRBJ1-2; D is uncertain. The CDR3 consists of 15 residues. Germline V gene data show CDR1 as MNHEY and CDR2 as SMNVEV (reference sequence). V lost 0 bases to trimming and J lost 4 bases, with 12 bases between them. The CDR3 region has the DNA TGTGCCAGCAGTTTATCGACTGCGTCAGCCTATGGCTACACCTTC. Translating it yields CASSLSTASAYGYTF.

This clone was counted a few times. This rearrangement joins TRBV7-2 to TRBJ2-7; a possible D gene is TRBD1 (5 bases). CDR1 and CDR2 from the germline V gene are SGHTA and FQGNSA. The CDR3 runs 14 residues. V lost 1 base and J 3 bases, leaving 10 bases between the germline ends. In DNA, the CDR3 is TGTGCCAGCAGCTTAGAAGGCAGGGACTACGAGCAGTACTTC. Residues: CASSLEGRDYEQYF.

The J gene is TRBJ2-7, the V gene TRBV27; 7 bases map to TRBD1. CDR1 is MNHEY and CDR2 is SMNVEV in the germline V gene (reference sequence). Trimming took 5 bases from V and 10 from J; bases not matched to a gene: 14. This CDR3 region has 14 residues. CDR3 sequence reads: CASSISRMGDSQYF. The CDR3 nucleotides read TGTGCCAGCAGTATCAGCAGGATGGGGGACAGTCAGTACTTC.

The chain couples TRBV5-6 to TRBJ1-6, with 9 bases aligning to TRBD1. Looked up from germline, CDR1 is SGHDT and CDR2 is YYEEEE. V lost 0 bases, J lost 7 bases, and 5 bases stayed unmatched. This CDR3 spans 16 amino acids. The CDR3 nucleotides are TGTGCCAGCAGCTTGGAGGGACAGGGCTTCAATTCACCCCTCCACTTT. Protein sequence: CASSLEGQGFNSPLHF.

The gene calls are TRBV30 and TRBJ1-1; 7 nucleotides align to TRBD1. The junction had 6 bases not matched to a gene; V was cut back by 1 base and J by 4 bases. Germline CDR1 and CDR2: GTSNPN and SVGIG (reference sequence). The length of the CDR3 is 14 residues. Written as DNA, the CDR3 is TGTGCCTGGAGTGGGCAGGGGGAGAGCACTGAAGCTTTCTTT. It specifies CAWSGQGESTEAFF. Complete variable domain (other parts from reference TRBV30 and TRBJ1-1): SQTIHQWPATLVQPVGSPLSLECTVEGTSNPNLYWYRQAAGRGLQLLFYSVGIGQISSEVPQNLSASRPQDRQFILSSKKLLLSDSGFYLCAWSGQGESTEAFFGQGTRLTVV.

The rearrangement joins TRBV7-2 to TRBJ1-6; 7 bases agree with TRBD1. The ends lost 1 base at V and 9 bases at J; junction bases unmatched: 12. Germline assignment: CDR1 SGHTA and CDR2 FQGNSA. There are 17 residues in the CDR3. This CDR3 reads CASSLERLGPGGSPLHF. CDR3 bases: TGTGCCAGCAGCTTAGAACGTCTGGGGCCAGGGGGTTCACCCCTCCACTTT.

The rearrangement links TRBV14 to TRBJ1-2; no reliable D call. This CDR3 comprises 15 residues. CDR1 is SGHDN and CDR2 is FVKESK in the germline V gene. V was trimmed by 5 bases and J by 8 bases, leaving 21 bases between them. The DNA for the CDR3 is TGTGCCAGCAGCTCTAATATAGGATCCTGGGAGGGCTACACCTTC. As protein: CASSSNIGSWEGYTF.

The genes are TRBV15 and TRBJ2-1; D possibly corresponds to TRBD1 (6 bases). This CDR3 contains 14 residues. Trimming left V 0 bases short and J 8 bases short, with 11 bases between. Germline V lookup: CDR1 LNHNV, CDR2 YYDKDF (reference sequence). The CDR3 sequence is CATSRDNKGDEQFF. The CDR3 coding sequence is TGTGCCACCAGCAGAGATAACAAGGGGGATGAGCAGTTCTTC.

J is TRBJ1-2 and V is TRBV6-1, with 8 bases lining up with TRBD1. This CDR3 comprises 14 residues. The V and J ends lost 7 bases and 6 bases, in that order; junction bases with no gene match: 10. In germline, CDR1 is MNHNS, CDR2 SASEGT. CDR3 DNA: TGTGCCAGCACCTCCGGACAGGGAGGGGATGGCTACACCTTC. As protein: CASTSGQGGDGYTF.

The rearrangement links TRBV9 to TRBJ1-3; possibly TRBD1 for D (6 bases). This CDR3 spans 14 amino acids. V shed 3 bases and J shed 3 bases, with 10 bases lying between them. CDR1 is SGDLS, CDR2 YYNGEE, per germline. The CDR3 DNA sequence: TGTGCCAGCAGCGCTGGACAGCTTGGAAACACCATATATTTT. Its protein product is CASSAGQLGNTIYF. The complete variable domain, with remaining parts taken from reference TRBV9 and TRBJ1-3, reads DSGVTQTPKHLITATGQRVTLRCSPRSGDLSVYWYQQSLDQGLQFLIQYYNGEERAKGNILERFSAQQFPDLHSELNLSSLELGDSALYFCASSAGQLGNTIYFGEGSWLTVV.

The V gene is TRBV19, the J gene TRBJ1-4; possible D gene TRBD1, 5 bases. V lost 2 bases and J 0 bases, leaving 13 bases between the germline ends. Germline CDR1 LNHDA, CDR2 SQIVND (reference sequence). The CDR3 is made up of 17 amino acids. The CDR3 nucleotides are TGTGCCAGTAGTATAAACCGAGACAGCCCAACTAATGAAAAACTGTTTTTT. Translation: CASSINRDSPTNEKLFF.

V and J are TRBV28 and TRBJ1-5; D is perhaps TRBD1 (5 bases). This CDR3 spans 14 amino acids. Germline CDR1 MDHEN, CDR2 SYDVKM. Trimming removed 3 bases from V and 5 bases from J, with 11 bases in between. The CDR3 here is CASSFGTDHQPQHF. DNA for the CDR3: TGTGCCAGCAGTTTTGGGACTGATCATCAGCCCCAGCATTTT.

The CDR3 DNA sequence: TGTGCCAGCAGCTTGAGAGGGCCTGCTGAAGCTTTCTTT. Translation gives CASSLRGPAEAFF. The chain links TRBV5-6 to TRBJ1-1; D remains ambiguous. The V end lost 1 base, the J end lost 6 bases, and 10 bases lay between the germline ends. This CDR3 region has 13 residues. CDR1 and CDR2 (germline): SGHDT, YYEEEE.

The chain recombines TRBV6-5 with TRBJ2-5, with a weak D call TRBD2 (5 bases). V lost 4 bases and J lost 3, with 9 bases in between. Germline CDR1 MNHEY, CDR2 SVGAGI. The CDR3 runs to 13 residues. The CDR3 coding sequence is TGTGCCAGCAGTTCCGGGATAGAAGAGACCCAGTACTTC. Translated: CASSSGIEETQYF.

This clone is classed as medium-sized (0.01 to 0.1%). The chain employs TRBV7-2 and TRBJ2-1, with 9 nucleotides matching TRBD2. Germline trimming cut 4 bases from V and 8 bases from J; bases unmatched to any gene: 3. Germline-derived CDR1 and CDR2 are SGHTA and FQGNSA. There are 13 residues in the CDR3. The CDR3 loop reads CASSYAGGHEQFF. CDR3 DNA sequence: TGTGCCAGCAGCTATGCGGGGGGGCATGAGCAGTTCTTC.

The rearrangement joins TRBV29-1 to TRBJ1-5; D may be TRBD1 (6 bases). The V end lost 5 bases, the J end lost 2 bases, and 13 bases lay between the germline ends. The CDR3 spans 14 residues. Germline lookup yields CDR1 SQVTM and CDR2 ANQGSEA. In DNA form, the CDR3 reads TGCAGCGTTATTGAAGGGGGACGCAATCAGCCCCAGCATTTT. Its protein product is CSVIEGGRNQPQHF.

The chain couples TRBV5-1 to TRBJ1-1, with 8 bases matching TRBD1. From germline, CDR1 is SGHRS and CDR2 YFSETQ. Losses at the gene ends were 2 bases for V and 7 bases for J; bases not matched to a gene: 4. This CDR3 contains 13 residues. The CDR3 spells CASSLTGGIEAFF. CDR3 in DNA: TGCGCCAGCAGCTTAACAGGGGGAATTGAAGCTTTCTTT.

This clone appeared a single time. The chain combines TRBV19 with TRBJ1-1; D unresolved. This CDR3 is built from 13 residues. V lost 2 bases to trimming and J lost 0 bases, with 4 bases between them. Germline lookup yields CDR1 LNHDA and CDR2 SQIVND (reference sequence). The CDR3 DNA is TGTGCCAGTAGTATAACAGTGAACACTGAAGCTTTCTTT. Its protein is CASSITVNTEAFF.

The V gene is TRBV25-1, the J gene TRBJ1-1; TRBD1 aligns across 7 bases. Trimming cost V 3 bases and J 4 bases; bases outside gene matches: 5. Germline assignment: CDR1 MGHDK and CDR2 SYGVNS. The CDR3 consists of 14 residues. This CDR3 is CASSDTRGPTEAFF. Written as DNA, the CDR3 is TGTGCCAGCAGTGATACGAGGGGGCCCACTGAAGCTTTCTTT.